The rows below give T cell receptor beta chains drawn from one sample of a study of control samples from healthy donors and cancer patients. The table came from immunoSEQ multiplex PCR; TCRdb's copy has only in-frame clones and leaves some out. The table records around 130,000 clones, 85% to 95% of them present only once. The source material was blood. These receptors all come from a man younger than 45 in good health. Both conserved end residues are trimmed from each CDR3. Expanded clones get a size class; other rows say once, few or many, or leave the size out.

size: NA; V: TRBV6-5; J: TRBJ1-6; length: 13; CDR3: ASTGERTLNSPLH
size: NA; V: TRBV6-5; J: TRBJ2-5; length: 13; CDR3: ASSWGQGPQETQY
size: NA; V: TRBV30; J: TRBJ2-3; length: 17; CDR3: AWSVRPSGGPRVWDTQY
size: NA; V: TRBV6-5; J: TRBJ2-2; length: 14; CDR3: ASSWTSGGPTGELF
size: NA; V: TRBV7-2; J: TRBJ1-6; length: 16; CDR3: ASSSTPQGSSYNSPLH
size: NA; V: TRBV27; J: TRBJ1-2; length: 11; CDR3: ASSFRGAYGYT
size: once; V: TRBV7-7; J: TRBJ1-1; length: 18; CDR3: ASSPTQTGVGRFGNTEAF
size: NA; V: TRBV4-1; J: TRBJ2-7; length: 11; CDR3: ASSQVFSYEQY
size: NA; V: TRBV4-1; J: TRBJ1-5; length: 10; CDR3: ASSQGNQPQH
size: NA; V: TRBV7-9; J: TRBJ2-3; length: 11; CDR3: ASSYRGGDTQY
size: NA; V: TRBV28; J: TRBJ1-5; length: 12; CDR3: ASARRGNDQPQH
size: NA; V: TRBV18; J: TRBJ1-4; length: 13; CDR3: ASSPTLARDEKLF
size: NA; V: TRBV5-6; J: TRBJ2-6; length: 14; CDR3: ASSLRAPGGANVLT
size: NA; V: TRBV5-4; J: TRBJ2-7; length: 14; CDR3: ASSLGPNREVNEQY
size: NA; V: TRBV6-2/TRBV6-3; J: TRBJ2-3; length: 12; CDR3: ASSTRLELDTQY
size: NA; V: TRBV18; J: TRBJ2-1; length: 11; CDR3: ASSPYGGPEQF
size: NA; V: TRBV18; J: TRBJ1-5; length: 13; CDR3: ASSPRWGSNQPQH
size: NA; V: TRBV9; J: TRBJ2-3; length: 15; CDR3: ASSGLGGVFSTDTQY
size: NA; V: TRBV19; J: TRBJ2-7; length: 11; CDR3: ASSIVRGGEQY
size: NA; V: TRBV7-9; J: TRBJ2-3; length: 15; CDR3: ASSPPPGRGSTDTQY
size: once; V: TRBV18; J: TRBJ1-1; length: 11; CDR3: ASSHRGNTEAF
size: NA; V: TRBV27; J: TRBJ1-1; length: 11; CDR3: ASSLRGGAEAF
size: NA; V: TRBV4-3; J: TRBJ1-1; length: 17; CDR3: ASSQGHGLSTGLETEAF
size: NA; V: TRBV3-1/TRBV3-2; J: TRBJ2-5; length: 13; CDR3: ASSHRLAVEETQY
size: NA; V: TRBV9; J: TRBJ2-3; length: 13; CDR3: ASSGRTGHTDTQY
size: NA; V: TRBV6-5; J: TRBJ2-1; length: 14; CDR3: ASSFTYSRSYNEQF
size: NA; V: TRBV4-1; J: TRBJ1-2; length: 14; CDR3: ASSQSTGPSNYGYT
size: NA; V: TRBV11-2; J: TRBJ2-5; length: 12; CDR3: ASSPTPFGETQY
size: NA; V: TRBV9; J: TRBJ2-1; length: 13; CDR3: ASSVQGASYNEQF
size: NA; V: TRBV5-1; J: TRBJ2-5; length: 13; CDR3: ASSLVGAGGETQY
size: once; V: TRBV7-8; J: TRBJ1-1; length: 13; CDR3: ASSEYVGTLVEAF
size: NA; V: TRBV6-5; J: TRBJ1-1; length: 12; CDR3: ASSYRGGNTEAF
size: NA; V: TRBV7-9; J: TRBJ2-2; length: 12; CDR3: ASRDGANTGELF
size: NA; V: TRBV20-1; J: TRBJ1-5; length: 8; CDR3: SARAGAQH
size: NA; V: TRBV7-9; J: TRBJ2-5; length: 12; CDR3: ASSSGQVSWTQY
size: NA; V: TRBV4-1; J: TRBJ2-2; length: 13; CDR3: ASSQVLQNTGELF
size: NA; V: TRBV6-5; J: TRBJ1-2; length: 13; CDR3: ASSPGATANYGYT
size: NA; V: TRBV6-4; J: TRBJ1-4; length: 13; CDR3: ASSPGREANEKLF
size: NA; V: TRBV5-1; J: TRBJ1-4; length: 13; CDR3: ASSLSVATNEKLF
size: NA; V: TRBV2; J: TRBJ1-1; length: 11; CDR3: ASRPDGNTEAF
size: once; V: TRBV27; J: TRBJ2-7; length: 10; CDR3: ASIGGIYEQY
size: NA; V: TRBV10-3; J: TRBJ1-2; length: 11; CDR3: AITPDSSYGYT
size: few; V: TRBV19; J: TRBJ1-5; length: 13; CDR3: ASSPGTGGGQPQH
size: few; V: TRBV7-2; J: TRBJ1-4; length: 12; CDR3: ASSFDRSNEKLF
size: NA; V: TRBV5-1; J: TRBJ2-7; length: 12; CDR3: ASSLGRGPYEQY
size: NA; V: TRBV7-9; J: TRBJ2-1; length: 13; CDR3: ASSTGGLVYNEQF